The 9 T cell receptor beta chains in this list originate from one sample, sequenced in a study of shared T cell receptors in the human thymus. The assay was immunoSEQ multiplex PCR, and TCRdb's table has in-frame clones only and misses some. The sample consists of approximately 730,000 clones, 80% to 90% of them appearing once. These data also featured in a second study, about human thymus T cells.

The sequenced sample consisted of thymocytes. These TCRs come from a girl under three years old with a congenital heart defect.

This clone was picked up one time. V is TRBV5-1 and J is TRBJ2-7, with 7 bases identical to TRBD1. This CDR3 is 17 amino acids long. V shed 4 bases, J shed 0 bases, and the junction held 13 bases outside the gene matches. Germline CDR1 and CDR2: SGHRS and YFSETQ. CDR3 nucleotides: TGCGCCAGCAGCGGCGAACAGGGGCGCGATAGCTCCTACGAGCAGTACTTC. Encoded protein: CASSGEQGRDSSYEQYF. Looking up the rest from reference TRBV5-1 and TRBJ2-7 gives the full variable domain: KAGVTQTPRYLIKTRGQQVTLSCSPISGHRSVSWYQQTPGQGLQFLFEYFSETQRNKGNFPGRFSGRQFSNSRSEMNVSTLELGDSALYLCASSGEQGRDSSYEQYFGPGTRLTVT.

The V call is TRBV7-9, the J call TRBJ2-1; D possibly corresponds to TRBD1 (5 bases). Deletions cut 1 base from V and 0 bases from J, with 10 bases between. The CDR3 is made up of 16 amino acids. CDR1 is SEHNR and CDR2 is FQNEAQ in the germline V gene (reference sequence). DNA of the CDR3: TGTGCCAGCAGCTTAGACAGGCCGAGCTCCTACAATGAGCAGTTCTTC. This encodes CASSLDRPSSYNEQFF.

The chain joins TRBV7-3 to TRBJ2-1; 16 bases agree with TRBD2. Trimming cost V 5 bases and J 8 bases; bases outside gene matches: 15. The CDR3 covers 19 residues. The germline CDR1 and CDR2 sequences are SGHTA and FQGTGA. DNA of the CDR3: TGTGCCAGCAGCGCAGAGGGAGGGACTAGCGGGGGGGAGGAGGATGAGCAGTTCTTC. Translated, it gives CASSAEGGTSGGEEDEQFF.

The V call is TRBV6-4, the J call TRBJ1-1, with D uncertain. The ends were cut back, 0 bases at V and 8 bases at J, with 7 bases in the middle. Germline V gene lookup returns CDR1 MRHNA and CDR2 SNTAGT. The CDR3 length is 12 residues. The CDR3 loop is CASSDSGGEAFF. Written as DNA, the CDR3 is TGTGCCAGCAGTGACTCGGGCGGGGAAGCTTTCTTT.

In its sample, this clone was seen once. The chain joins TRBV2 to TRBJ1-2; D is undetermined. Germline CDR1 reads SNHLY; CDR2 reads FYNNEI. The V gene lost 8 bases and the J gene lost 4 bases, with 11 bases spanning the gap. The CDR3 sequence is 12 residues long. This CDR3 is CASLAEGYGYTF. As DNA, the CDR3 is TGTGCCAGCCTGGCAGAGGGCTATGGCTACACCTTC. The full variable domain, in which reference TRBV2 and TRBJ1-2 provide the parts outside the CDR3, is EPEVTQTPSHQVTQMGQEVILRCVPISNHLYFYWYRQILGQKVEFLVSFYNNEISEKSEIFDDQFSVERPDGSNFTLKIRSTKLEDSAMYFCASLAEGYGYTFGSGTRLTVV.

CDR3: CASSQGSQGTESYEQYF. CDR3 in DNA: TGTGCCAGCAGCCAAGGTTCGCAGGGGACAGAGAGTTACGAGCAGTACTTC. This chain connects TRBV4-2 to TRBJ2-7, with 7 bases identical to TRBD1. The CDR3 runs to 17 residues. Per germline, CDR1 LGHNA and CDR2 YNFKEQ. After removal of 1 base from V and 4 bases from J, the junction contained 13 bases not matched to a gene.

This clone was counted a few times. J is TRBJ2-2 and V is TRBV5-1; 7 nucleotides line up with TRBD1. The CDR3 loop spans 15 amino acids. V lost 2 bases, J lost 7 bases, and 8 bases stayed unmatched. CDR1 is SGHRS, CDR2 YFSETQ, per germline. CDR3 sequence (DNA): TGCGCCAGCAGCTTTGACAGGGACCACAGCGGGGAGCTGTTTTTT. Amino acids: CASSFDRDHSGELFF. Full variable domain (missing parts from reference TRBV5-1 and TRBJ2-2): KAGVTQTPRYLIKTRGQQVTLSCSPISGHRSVSWYQQTPGQGLQFLFEYFSETQRNKGNFPGRFSGRQFSNSRSEMNVSTLELGDSALYLCASSFDRDHSGELFFGEGSRLTVL.

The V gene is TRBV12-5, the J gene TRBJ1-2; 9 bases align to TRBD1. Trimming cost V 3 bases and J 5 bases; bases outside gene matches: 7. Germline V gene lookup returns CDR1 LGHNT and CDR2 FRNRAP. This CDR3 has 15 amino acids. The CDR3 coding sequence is TGTGCTAGTGGTTTCCTACAGGGGGCCGGGTATGGCTACACCTTC. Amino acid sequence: CASGFLQGAGYGYTF.

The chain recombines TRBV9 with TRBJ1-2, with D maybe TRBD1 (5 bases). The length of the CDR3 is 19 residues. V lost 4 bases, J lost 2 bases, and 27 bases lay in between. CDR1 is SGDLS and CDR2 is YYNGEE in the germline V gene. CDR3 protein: CASSLPLWRGEDWNYGYTF. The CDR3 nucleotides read TGTGCCAGCAGCCTACCCTTGTGGAGGGGAGAAGACTGGAACTATGGCTACACCTTC.